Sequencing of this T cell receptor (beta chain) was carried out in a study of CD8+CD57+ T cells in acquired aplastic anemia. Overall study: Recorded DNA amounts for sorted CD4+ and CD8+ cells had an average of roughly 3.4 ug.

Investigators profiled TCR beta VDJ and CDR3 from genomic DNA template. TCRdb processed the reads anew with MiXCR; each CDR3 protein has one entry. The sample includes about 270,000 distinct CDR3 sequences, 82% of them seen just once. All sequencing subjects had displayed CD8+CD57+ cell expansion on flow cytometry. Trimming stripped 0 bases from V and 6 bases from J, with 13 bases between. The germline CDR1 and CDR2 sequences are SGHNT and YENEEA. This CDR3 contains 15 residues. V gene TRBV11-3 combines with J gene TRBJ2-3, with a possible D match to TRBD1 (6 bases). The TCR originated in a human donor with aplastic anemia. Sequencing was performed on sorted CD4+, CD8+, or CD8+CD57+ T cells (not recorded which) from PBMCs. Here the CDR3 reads CASSLELTGSDTQYF. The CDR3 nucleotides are TGTGCCAGCAGCTTAGAACTGACAGGTTCGGATACGCAGTATTTT.